This TCR beta chain was recovered during a study of T cells in Graves' hyperthyroidism and ophthalmopathy. A note on this clonotype: Its antigen is currently unknown.

There were TCR beta CDR3 regions amplified from RNA transcripts. HTBI primers were the set used in a first-round RT-PCR of the TCR CDR3. TCRdb passed the multiplex PCR reads through MiXCR, listing each CDR3 protein once. The table records hundreds of thousands of distinct CDR3 sequences, roughly 15% of them present only once. V was trimmed by 1 base and J by 1 base, leaving 11 bases between them. The germline V gene has CDR1 LGHNA and CDR2 YNFKEQ. The CDR3 loop spans 16 amino acids. Study-wide results and limits: Researchers report that a 13 V-J model separated ophthalmopathy from stable hyperthyroidism.

The source material was blood. This receptor was identified in a woman aged 18-29 years with Graves' ophthalmopathy. The chain is built from TRBV4-2 and TRBJ1-3, with D perhaps TRBD1 (5 bases). In DNA form, the CDR3 reads TGTGCCAGCAGCCAAGGGGGCGGGGGTTCTGGAAACACCATATATTTT. Amino acid sequence: CASSQGGGGSGNTIYF.